The 17 T cell receptor beta chains reported below all come from one sample, sequenced in a study of blood T cell repertoires in COVID-19. Assay used: immunoSEQ multiplex PCR; TCRdb lists only in-frame clones, some missing. The sample records about 68,000 clones, roughly 85% being singletons. The sample consisted of peripheral blood. The receptors here all came from a woman aged 50 to 60 with COVID-19, enrolled during active disease.

This clone occurred once. The gene calls are TRBV4-1 and TRBJ1-3, with 7 positions matching TRBD1. The CDR3 is made up of 15 amino acids. Losses at the gene ends were 6 bases for V and 2 bases for J; bases not matched to a gene: 7. Germline V CDR1 and CDR2: MGHRA, YSYEKL. CDR3 in DNA: TGCGCCAGCAGGTCCAACAGGGGCACTGGAAACACCATATATTTT. Protein: CASRSNRGTGNTIYF.

The CDR3 sequence is CASSSRQGWWPQHF. Here the CDR3 DNA reads TGTGCCAGCTCATCCAGACAGGGGTGGTGGCCCCAGCATTTT. The rearrangement links TRBV18 to TRBJ1-5; 8 nucleotides match TRBD1. J gave up 9 bases and V 5 bases, and 9 bases lay outside the gene matches. The CDR3 has 14 residues. In germline, CDR1 is KGHSH, CDR2 LQKENI.

This clone was counted a single time. The CDR3 loop reads CASRRDWRRTGELFF. The DNA for the CDR3 is TGTGCCAGCCGCCGGGACTGGAGGCGCACCGGGGAGCTGTTTTTT. V and J are TRBV28 and TRBJ2-2, with a possible D match to TRBD2 (6 bases). This CDR3 is 15 amino acids long. The V gene lost 8 bases and the J gene lost 4 bases, with 17 bases spanning the gap. Germline assignment: CDR1 MDHEN and CDR2 SYDVKM. Complete variable domain (other parts from reference TRBV28 and TRBJ2-2): DVKVTQSSRYLVKRTGEKVFLECVQDMDHENMFWYRQDPGLGLRLIYFSYDVKMKEKGDIPEGYSVSREKKERFSLILESASTNQTSMYLCASRRDWRRTGELFFGEGSRLTVL.

The CDR3 nucleotides read TGTGCCAGTAGCCCAGGCCTGAACACCGGGGAGCTGTTTTTT. Protein sequence: CASSPGLNTGELFF. This chain joins TRBV19 and TRBJ2-2, with D hard to call. Trimming cost V 6 bases and J 1 base, with 9 bases left between them. From germline, CDR1 is LNHDA and CDR2 SQIVND (reference sequence). This CDR3 has 14 amino acids. The entire variable domain, with the rest obtained from reference TRBV19 and TRBJ2-2, is as follows: DGGITQSPKYLFRKEGQNVTLSCEQNLNHDAMYWYRQDPGQGLRLIYYSQIVNDFQKGDIAEGYSVSREKKESFPLTVTSAQKNPTAFYLCASSPGLNTGELFFGEGSRLTVL.

The chain couples TRBV29-1 to TRBJ2-3; 9 bases align to TRBD2. The germline V gene has CDR1 SQVTM and CDR2 ANQGSEA. CDR3 length equals 15 residues. The ends lost 4 bases at V and 5 bases at J; junction bases unmatched: 10. The CDR3 DNA sequence: TGCAGCGTTGGGGGAACTAGCGGGTTGGTAGATACGCAGTATTTT. Translated, it gives CSVGGTSGLVDTQYF.

The rearrangement joins TRBV28 to TRBJ1-5, with a tentative D call TRBD1 (5 bases). Germline V gives CDR1 MDHEN, CDR2 SYDVKM. The CDR3 contains 16 residues. The V and J ends lost 5 bases and 10 bases respectively, with 24 bases between them. This chain's CDR3 is CASSPRGLLRGGPQHF. Written as DNA, the CDR3 is TGTGCCAGCAGTCCCCGGGGACTTCTGCGCGGTGGACCCCAGCATTTT.

The chain recombines TRBV21-1 with TRBJ1-5; the table's D call, TRBD1, has no DNA check behind it. TRBV21-1 is deemed a pseudogene. The CDR3 loop spans 16 amino acids. As DNA, the CDR3 is TGTGCCAGCAGCAGACAGGGGGCGCGAAGCAATCAGCCCCAGCATTTT. Encoded protein: CASSRQGARSNQPQHF.

The chain links TRBV11-1 to TRBJ2-2, with 9 positions matching TRBD1. V gave up 5 bases and J gave up 6 bases; unmatched junction bases: 4. The germline V gene has CDR1 SGHAT and CDR2 FQDESV (reference sequence). CDR3 length equals 14 residues. The CDR3 coding sequence is TGTGCCAGCAGCCGGCGACAGGGGGCCGGGGAGCTGTTTTTT. Translated, it gives CASSRRQGAGELFF. The entire variable domain, with the rest obtained from reference TRBV11-1 and TRBJ2-2, is as follows: EAEVAQSPRYKITEKSQAVAFWCDPISGHATLYWYRQILGQGPELLVQFQDESVVDDSQLPKDRFSAERLKGVDSTLKIQPAELGDSAMYLCASSRRQGAGELFFGEGSRLTVL.

A note on this clone: An end of the junction does not agree with germline; a read error may underlie this. This rearrangement joins TRBV2 to TRBJ1-3; D gene unclear. There are 12 residues in the CDR3. The V gene's germline CDR1 is SNHLY and CDR2 FYNNEI. CDR3 bases: TGTGCCAGCAGTTCAAGCGCTCTCTTTGGTGTTTTT. Amino acids: CASSSSALFGVF.

This rearrangement joins TRBV30 to TRBJ1-2; unclear D gene. The CDR3 totals 11 residues. Looked up from germline, CDR1 is GTSNPN and CDR2 is SVGIG (reference sequence). V lost 8 bases, J lost 4 bases, and 11 bases lay in between. CDR3 DNA: TGTGCCCTACCGGTTGGCTATGGCTACACCTTC. This codes for CALPVGYGYTF.

The count of this clone is one. A junction boundary mismatches the germline segment, possibly from a read error. The V and J genes are TRBV7-7 and TRBJ2-7; TRBD2 might be the D (6 bases). The CDR3 has 17 amino acids. Germline CDR1 reads SSHAT; CDR2 reads FNYEAQ (reference sequence). CDR3 sequence reads: CASSLTMGGTQIYEQYF. CDR3 in DNA: TGTGCTAGCAGCTTGACGATGGGCGGGACCCAAATTTACGAGCAGTACTTC.

This clone was seen more than once but under ten times. This rearrangement joins TRBV4-2 to TRBJ2-1, with 10 bases lining up with TRBD2. There are 17 residues in the CDR3. CDR1 is LGHNA and CDR2 is YNFKEQ in the germline V gene. Trimming cost V 1 base and J 7 bases; bases outside gene matches: 10. The CDR3 is CASSQAALAGAVNEQFF. The CDR3 DNA is TGTGCCAGCAGCCAAGCCGCGCTAGCGGGAGCCGTTAATGAGCAGTTCTTC.

The CDR3 protein is CASSPLTSRADTQYF. CDR3 DNA sequence: TGTGCCAGCTCACCATTAACCTCCCGGGCAGATACGCAGTATTTT. V is TRBV18 and J is TRBJ2-3; D not certain. Germline assignment: CDR1 KGHSH and CDR2 LQKENI. V lost 2 bases and J lost 4, with 13 bases in between. The CDR3 length is 15 residues. Variable domain in full (rest from reference TRBV18 and TRBJ2-3): NAGVMQNPRHLVRRRGQEARLRCSPMKGHSHVYWYRQLPEEGLKFMVYLQKENIIDESGMPKERFSAEFPKEGPSILRIQQVVRGDSAAYFCASSPLTSRADTQYFGPGTRLTVL.

The rearrangement uses TRBV11-2 and TRBJ2-3; D not resolved. V shed 5 bases and J shed 6 bases, with 9 bases lying between them. This CDR3 has 12 amino acids. Per the germline V gene, CDR1 is SGHAT and CDR2 is FQNNGV. CDR3 in amino acids: CASSPSRDTQYF. CDR3 nucleotide sequence: TGTGCCAGCAGCCCCTCGCGGGATACGCAGTATTTT.

The rearrangement uses TRBV7-2 and TRBJ1-1; TRBD1 agrees at 12 bases. The germline gives CDR1 SGHTA, CDR2 FQGNSA. Trimming removed 5 bases from V and 5 bases from J; junction bases left unmatched: 6. The CDR3 spans 15 residues. CDR3 region: CASSRDRGRGTEAFF. CDR3 nucleotide sequence: TGTGCCAGCAGCCGGGACAGGGGGCGTGGAACTGAAGCTTTCTTT.

A single count supports this clone. Here the CDR3 reads CASSRSGLAGTYNEQFF. For the CDR3, the DNA is TGCGCCAGCAGCCGAAGCGGACTAGCGGGGACATACAATGAGCAGTTCTTC. The chain carries TRBV4-1 and TRBJ2-1, with 12 bases identical to TRBD2. V gave up 4 bases and J gave up 4 bases; unmatched junction bases: 8. Germline assignment: CDR1 MGHRA and CDR2 YSYEKL. The CDR3 covers 17 residues.

This clone appeared a single time. The V call is TRBV12-3 or TRBV12-4, the J call TRBJ1-5; D is undetermined. V was shortened by 8 bases and J by 4 bases, with 9 bases between the two germline ends. The CDR3 runs 12 residues. As DNA, the CDR3 is TGTGCCAGCCACCGGGAAAATCAGCCCCAGCATTTT. It encodes CASHRENQPQHF.